What follows is one T cell receptor (beta chain) and its context. The sample is drawn from a study of blood T cell repertoires in COVID-19. Overall study context: Samples taken during acute and convalescent COVID-19 were collected in the United States, Italy and Spain. The cDNA or gDNA used as material had been derived from T cells, B-cell-depleted T cells, or PBMCs.

CDR3 size: 15 residues. Original data processing: For nucleated cells, counts were estimated from reference gene primer amplification. TCRdb's table, derived via immunoSEQ multiplex PCR, lists solely in-frame clones and lacks some. V, J and clone size derive from that table, while D and trimming were established from the DNA sequence. The repertoire holds more than 35,000 clones, with 75% to 85% as singletons. The J gene is TRBJ1-2, the V gene TRBV12-1. TRBV12-1 is a pseudogene. This clonotype was sampled from a woman aged 70-85 years with acute or convalescent COVID-19. Sequencing was performed on peripheral blood. The CDR3 loop reads CASSPSGGLAYGYTF. The CDR3 bases are TGTGCCAGCAGCCCCTCGGGAGGTTTAGCCTATGGCTACACCTTC.